The 5 T cell receptor beta chains below were found in one sample sequenced in a study of cytomegalovirus exposure and HLA in healthy donors. 60 Vbeta and 13 Jbeta primers were used in PCR. Clones were read by immunoSEQ multiplex PCR, and TCRdb kept only the in-frame ones, dropping some. This table has approximately 130,000 clones, approximately 85% appearing once. Sequenced: PBMCs. The receptors stem from a woman aged 25 to 45 in good health and CMV-seropositive.

This clone was counted only a few times. The rearrangement uses TRBV29-1 and TRBJ1-4, with D possibly TRBD1 on 5 matching bases. Trimming removed 3 bases at V and 7 bases at J, with 12 bases between. The CDR3 is 13 amino acids. Germline values: CDR1 SQVTM, CDR2 ANQGSEA. CDR3 nucleotides: TGCAGCGTTGAGGGGGGGTCCGGTGAAAAACTGTTTTTT. Protein: CSVEGGSGEKLFF. Looking up the rest from reference TRBV29-1 and TRBJ1-4 gives the full variable domain: SAVISQKPSRDICQRGTSLTIQCQVDSQVTMMFWYRQQPGQSLTLIATANQGSEATYESGFVIDKFPISRPNLTFSTLTVSNMSPEDSSIYLCSVEGGSGEKLFFGSGTQLSVL.

The V gene is TRBV5-1, the J gene TRBJ2-1; 11 bases are shared with TRBD2. CDR3 length: 16 residues. CDR1 and CDR2 (germline): SGHRS, YFSETQ. V shed 4 bases and J 5 bases; nucleotides not matched to a gene: 8. The CDR3 loop is CASSPRTSGQHNEQFF. DNA of the CDR3: TGCGCCAGCAGCCCCCGGACTAGCGGGCAACACAATGAGCAGTTCTTC.

To note about this clone: One end of the junction is discordant with germline, which a read error may explain. The chain couples TRBV7-9 to TRBJ1-2; D may be TRBD1 (6 bases). In germline, CDR1 is SEHNR, CDR2 FQNEAQ (reference sequence). The CDR3 is 16 residues long. The CDR3, as DNA: TGTTCCAGCAGCTCTATGAGGGGGGGAGAGGACTATGGCTACACCTTC. Translating it yields CSSSSMRGGEDYGYTF.

The CDR3 DNA reads TGCGCCAGCAGAGGGACAGGGGGTGGCGACACCGGGGAGCTGTTTTTT. Protein: CASRGTGGGDTGELFF. The chain links TRBV5-1 to TRBJ2-2, with 11 bases fitting TRBD1. Germline assignment: CDR1 SGHRS and CDR2 YFSETQ. The CDR3 spans 16 residues. Trimming cost V 5 bases and J 3 bases; bases outside gene matches: 6.

The chain combines TRBV27 with TRBJ1-1; 7 bases match TRBD1. The CDR3 is 13 residues long. Germline assignment: CDR1 MNHEY and CDR2 SMNVEV (reference sequence). With 6 bases clipped from V and 3 bases from J, the junction kept 4 bases outside the gene matches. In DNA, the CDR3 is TGTGCCAGCAGAGGACAGGTCTACACTGAAGCTTTCTTT. Translating it yields CASRGQVYTEAFF.